This is a list of T cell receptor beta chains from one sample in a study of response to subunit inactivated influenza vaccine. TCRdb reprocessed the RT-PCR reads via MiXCR and lists one record per CDR3 protein. The sample shows hundreds of thousands of distinct CDR3 sequences, less than 15% of them seen only once. The source material was non-naive T cells sorted from PBMCs, sampled 14 to 15 days before vaccination. These TCRs come from a middle-aged man who received an inactivated influenza vaccine. The CDR3 runs from the conserved cysteine through the conserved F or W. Each record gives: V gene, D gene, J gene, clone size, CDR3 protein, CDR3 DNA. The D gene is left open where the match is weak. Clone size is given for some rows only: seen once, a few or many times, or a class if the clone is expanded.

V: TRBV15
D: NA
J: TRBJ2-5
size: many
CDR3: CATSRDYARKYQETQYF
DNA: TGTGCCACCAGCAGAGATTATGCCAGGAAGTACCAAGAGACCCAGTACTTC

V: TRBV28
D: NA
J: TRBJ1-5
size: NA
CDR3: CASSPLGGGGNQPQHF
DNA: TGTGCCAGCAGTCCCCTGGGGGGGGGAGGCAATCAGCCCCAGCATTTT

V: TRBV28
D: TRBD2
J: TRBJ2-5
size: NA
CDR3: CASSLSGLAQETQYF
DNA: TGTGCCAGCAGTTTATCCGGACTAGCACAAGAGACCCAGTACTTC

V: TRBV2
D: NA
J: TRBJ2-4
size: many
CDR3: CASSGNWDGKTKNIQYF
DNA: TGTGCCAGCAGTGGTAATTGGGACGGGAAAACTAAAAACATTCAGTACTTC

V: TRBV20-1
D: TRBD2
J: TRBJ2-3
size: NA
CDR3: CCARGPSGRDPTDTQYF
DNA: TGCTGTGCTAGAGGTCCTAGCGGGAGGGATCCCACAGATACGCAGTATTTT

V: TRBV12-3/TRBV12-4
D: TRBD1
J: TRBJ2-3
size: NA
CDR3: CASSPRDRVSTDTQYF
DNA: TGTGCCAGCAGCCCGAGGGACAGGGTGAGCACAGATACGCAGTATTTT

V: TRBV9
D: TRBD2
J: TRBJ2-1
size: many
CDR3: CASSVQRTSGRNEQFF
DNA: TGTGCCAGCAGCGTTCAACGGACTAGCGGGAGAAATGAGCAGTTCTTC

V: TRBV12-3/TRBV12-4
D: NA
J: TRBJ2-3
size: NA
CDR3: CASSFLTGATDTQYF
DNA: TGTGCCAGCAGTTTCTTGACAGGAGCCACAGATACGCAGTATTTT

V: TRBV5-1
D: NA
J: TRBJ2-5
size: many
CDR3: CASSTKGSQETQYF
DNA: TGCGCCAGCAGTACCAAAGGATCCCAGGAGACCCAGTACTTC

V: TRBV29-1
D: NA
J: TRBJ2-7
size: NA
CDR3: CSVGPGSTYEQYF
DNA: TGCAGCGTTGGGCCTGGGTCAACCTACGAGCAGTACTTC

V: TRBV7-8
D: NA
J: TRBJ2-6
size: NA
CDR3: CASSGLTGPSSGANVLTF
DNA: TGTGCCAGCAGCGGACTGACAGGACCCTCTTCTGGGGCCAACGTCCTGACTTTC

V: TRBV20-1
D: NA
J: TRBJ1-2
size: many
CDR3: CSARTPRRRGYTF
DNA: TGCAGTGCTAGGACTCCTCGACGGCGAGGCTACACCTTC

V: TRBV7-2
D: NA
J: TRBJ2-3
size: NA
CDR3: CASSFGGGPTDTQYF
DNA: TGTGCCAGCAGCTTTGGCGGGGGCCCCACAGATACGCAGTATTTT

V: TRBV14
D: NA
J: TRBJ1-1
size: NA
CDR3: CASSHQDGSTEAFF
DNA: TGTGCCAGCAGCCACCAGGACGGGTCCACTGAAGCTTTCTTT

V: TRBV3-1
D: NA
J: TRBJ1-2
size: many
CDR3: CASSTRQRGYTF
DNA: TGTGCCAGCAGCACTCGACAGAGAGGCTACACCTTC

V: TRBV12-3/TRBV12-4
D: TRBD1
J: TRBJ1-1
size: NA
CDR3: CASSIQGGYTEAFF
DNA: TGTGCCAGCAGTATACAGGGGGGATACACTGAAGCTTTCTTT

V: TRBV20-1
D: TRBD2
J: TRBJ2-7
size: NA
CDR3: CSARDPSGVYEQYF
DNA: TGCAGTGCTAGAGATCCTAGCGGGGTCTACGAGCAGTACTTC

V: TRBV7-2
D: TRBD2
J: TRBJ2-7
size: many
CDR3: CASSLVGGVSSYEQYF
DNA: TGTGCCAGCAGCTTAGTTGGGGGGGTCAGCTCCTACGAGCAGTACTTC

V: TRBV4-2
D: NA
J: TRBJ2-5
size: NA
CDR3: CASSQGLGGAETQYF
DNA: TGTGCCAGCAGCCAAGGCCTGGGGGGGGCGGAGACCCAGTACTTC

V: TRBV5-1
D: TRBD1
J: TRBJ2-5
size: NA
CDR3: CASSLFGTGQGETQYF
DNA: TGCGCCAGCAGCTTGTTTGGGACAGGGCAAGGAGAGACCCAGTACTTC

V: TRBV12-3/TRBV12-4
D: NA
J: TRBJ2-2
size: NA
CDR3: CASRLGSRTNTGELFF
DNA: TGTGCCAGCAGATTGGGAAGTCGAACGAACACCGGGGAGCTGTTTTTT

V: TRBV15
D: NA
J: TRBJ2-7
size: few
CDR3: CATSRDPTRTYEQYF
DNA: TGTGCCACCAGCAGAGACCCGACAAGAACCTACGAGCAGTACTTC

V: TRBV3-1
D: NA
J: TRBJ1-1
size: NA
CDR3: CASSQGYARQAFF
DNA: TGTGCCAGCAGCCAAGGATACGCCAGACAAGCTTTCTTT

V: TRBV4-2
D: NA
J: TRBJ2-3
size: NA
CDR3: CASSQAAGATDTQYF
DNA: TGTGCCAGCAGCCAAGCGGCGGGGGCTACAGATACGCAGTATTTT

V: TRBV5-1
D: NA
J: TRBJ2-1
size: many
CDR3: CASSSGGVYNEQFF
DNA: TGCGCCAGCAGCTCCGGGGGCGTCTACAATGAGCAGTTCTTC

V: TRBV7-9
D: TRBD1
J: TRBJ1-2
size: many
CDR3: CASSTRQGASGGYTF
DNA: TGTGCCAGCAGCACCAGACAGGGGGCCTCGGGTGGCTACACCTTC

V: TRBV5-6
D: NA
J: TRBJ1-4
size: NA
CDR3: CASSLAVRTALDEKLFF
DNA: TGTGCCAGCAGCTTGGCCGTGAGGACCGCATTGGATGAAAAACTGTTTTTT

V: TRBV7-9
D: NA
J: TRBJ2-2
size: few
CDR3: CASSRDSTTGELFF
DNA: TGTGCCAGCAGCCGGGACTCCACCACCGGGGAGCTGTTTTTT

V: TRBV4-2
D: TRBD2
J: TRBJ2-1
size: NA
CDR3: CASSQVLALRNEQFF
DNA: TGTGCCAGCAGCCAGGTACTAGCGTTAAGGAATGAGCAGTTCTTC

V: TRBV7-2
D: TRBD2
J: TRBJ2-1
size: many
CDR3: CASSLGTSGGTEQFF
DNA: TGTGCCAGCAGCTTAGGGACTAGCGGGGGAACTGAGCAGTTCTTC

V: TRBV4-2
D: NA
J: TRBJ2-7
size: many
CDR3: CASSPYAEDSNYEQYF
DNA: TGTGCCAGCAGCCCATACGCGGAGGACAGCAACTACGAGCAGTACTTC

V: TRBV5-6
D: NA
J: TRBJ1-1
size: NA
CDR3: CASSLSSVNTEAFF
DNA: TGTGCCAGCAGCTTGTCGTCAGTGAACACTGAAGCTTTCTTT